There are many counts of the clone carrying this T cell receptor (beta chain). Its specificity is not known. The TCRbeta library incorporated unique molecular identifiers. TCRdb redid the calling of the PCR reads with MiXCR, one entry per CDR3 protein. Among some 300,000 distinct CDR3 sequences, roughly a tenth were seen once, and the ten largest hold just under 7.5%. The CDR3 covers 15 residues. The V end lost 2 bases, the J end lost 6 bases, and 20 bases lay between the germline ends. The germline V gene has CDR1 DFQATT and CDR2 SNEGSKA (reference sequence). The record originates from a study of T-cell reconstitution after alpha-beta-depleted transplantation in children. Study-wide results and caveats: Counts and diversity of T cells one year after transplant came mostly from newly produced T cells. Certain patients had high TCRbeta diversity at day 60, and it came from recipient T cells and thymic progenitors that survived. Reports say that about two months after transplant, the alpha-beta T cells came out of several hundred graft clones that had expanded.

The rearrangement links TRBV20-1 to TRBJ2-7, with D perhaps TRBD2 (7 bases). Here the sequenced sample was PBMCs, taken before TCRalphabeta/CD19-depleted stem cell transplant. The source of this sequence is a boy younger than two with acute myeloid leukemia, due to receive a stem cell transplant. The chain's CDR3 is CSARKGVAGEIEQYF. In nucleotides, the CDR3 is TGCAGTGCTAGAAAGGGGGTGGCGGGAGAAATCGAGCAGTACTTC.